The rows below give T cell receptor beta chains drawn from one sample of a study of T cell responses to AZD1222 COVID-19 vaccine. Measured with immunoSEQ multiplex PCR; TCRdb has only the in-frame clones, and not every one. The sample includes 78,000 or so clones, about nine tenths of them seen just once. Sequences were derived from peripheral blood, sampled on day 0 of AZD1222 vaccination. The origin of the receptors is an adult in good health. CDR3s include the opening cysteine and the closing phenylalanine or tryptophan. The order of the fields is clone size, J gene, CDR3 length, V gene, CDR3 protein. The size of a clone is reported for some rows only, either as once, few or many, or as a class for expanded clones.

clone_size: NA; j_call: TRBJ1-1; cdr3_length: 12; v_call: TRBV2; cdr3_aa: CAIGRGNTEAFF
clone_size: NA; j_call: TRBJ2-7; cdr3_length: 13; v_call: TRBV4-1; cdr3_aa: CASSQDYLSEQYF
clone_size: NA; j_call: TRBJ1-2; cdr3_length: 16; v_call: TRBV10-3; cdr3_aa: CAIRGTSTPSLYGYTF
clone_size: NA; j_call: TRBJ2-1; cdr3_length: 14; v_call: TRBV28; cdr3_aa: CASAPGQGVHEQFF
clone_size: NA; j_call: TRBJ2-5; cdr3_length: 16; v_call: TRBV2; cdr3_aa: CASKDPTSGTQETQYF
clone_size: NA; j_call: TRBJ2-5; cdr3_length: 17; v_call: TRBV5-6; cdr3_aa: CASSLTSIRDREETQYF
clone_size: few; j_call: TRBJ1-4; cdr3_length: 13; v_call: TRBV9; cdr3_aa: CASSSPPNEKLFF
clone_size: once; j_call: TRBJ2-5; cdr3_length: 17; v_call: TRBV7-9; cdr3_aa: CASSPPNLEQLRETQYF
clone_size: NA; j_call: TRBJ1-1; cdr3_length: 15; v_call: TRBV10-1; cdr3_aa: CASSVGTGAQGEAFF
clone_size: NA; j_call: TRBJ1-3; cdr3_length: 13; v_call: TRBV5-6; cdr3_aa: CASRYRSGNTIYF
clone_size: few; j_call: TRBJ1-2; cdr3_length: 14; v_call: TRBV27; cdr3_aa: CASSFRTGNYGYTF
clone_size: NA; j_call: TRBJ1-5; cdr3_length: 15; v_call: TRBV9; cdr3_aa: CASSDGTGWNQPQHF
clone_size: NA; j_call: TRBJ2-3; cdr3_length: 15; v_call: TRBV7-3; cdr3_aa: CASSSFGASTDTQYF
clone_size: NA; j_call: TRBJ2-2; cdr3_length: 14; v_call: TRBV9; cdr3_aa: CATVDRANTGELFF
clone_size: NA; j_call: TRBJ1-6; cdr3_length: 14; v_call: TRBV7-3; cdr3_aa: CASSSTGGSSPLHF
clone_size: NA; j_call: TRBJ2-1; cdr3_length: 14; v_call: TRBV15; cdr3_aa: CATLPVAGSNEQFF
clone_size: NA; j_call: TRBJ2-1; cdr3_length: 11; v_call: TRBV19; cdr3_aa: CASRDSHEQFF
clone_size: NA; j_call: TRBJ2-1; cdr3_length: 15; v_call: TRBV11-2; cdr3_aa: CASSLLPGQDNEQFF
clone_size: NA; j_call: TRBJ1-2; cdr3_length: 16; v_call: TRBV2; cdr3_aa: CASRGDRWRTDYGYTF
clone_size: NA; j_call: TRBJ2-2; cdr3_length: 16; v_call: TRBV13; cdr3_aa: CASSLVFHAGTGELFF